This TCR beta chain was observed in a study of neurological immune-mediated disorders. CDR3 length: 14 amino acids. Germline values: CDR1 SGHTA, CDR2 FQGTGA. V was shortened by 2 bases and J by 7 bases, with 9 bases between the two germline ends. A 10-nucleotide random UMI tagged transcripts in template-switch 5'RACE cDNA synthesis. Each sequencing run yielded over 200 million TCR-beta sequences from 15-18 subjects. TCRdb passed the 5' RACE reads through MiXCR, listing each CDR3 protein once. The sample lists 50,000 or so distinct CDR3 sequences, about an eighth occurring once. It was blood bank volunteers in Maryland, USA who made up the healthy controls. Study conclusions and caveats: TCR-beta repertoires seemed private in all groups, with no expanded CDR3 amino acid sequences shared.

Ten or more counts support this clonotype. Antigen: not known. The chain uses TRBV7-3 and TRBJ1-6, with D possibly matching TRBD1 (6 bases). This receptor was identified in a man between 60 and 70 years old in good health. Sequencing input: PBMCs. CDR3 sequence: CASSLGTTNSPLHF. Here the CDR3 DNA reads TGTGCCAGCAGCTTAGGGACAACGAATTCACCCCTCCACTTT.